The rows below give T cell receptor beta chains drawn from one sample of a study of blood T cell repertoires in COVID-19. Libraries were prepared by immunoSEQ multiplex PCR; TCRdb keeps only in-frame clonotypes and omits some of them. This table has around 250,000 clones, 80% to 90% appearing once. Input material: peripheral blood. All receptors derive from a man older than 75 with acute or convalescent COVID-19. CDR3s include the opening cysteine and the closing phenylalanine or tryptophan. The order of the fields is J gene, clone size, D gene, V gene, CDR3 protein, CDR3 DNA. A D gene is named only where the DNA matches it firmly. Clone size is shown for a subset of rows, as once, few, many or a class of expanded clone.

j_gene: TRBJ1-5
abundance: .
d_gene: TRBD1
v_gene: TRBV28
CDR3aa: CASSLGSTGKSNQPQHF
CDR3nt: TGTGCCAGCAGTTTAGGGTCGACAGGGAAGAGCAATCAGCCCCAGCATTTT

j_gene: TRBJ1-6
abundance: .
d_gene: TRBD1
v_gene: TRBV3-1/TRBV3-2
CDR3aa: CASSFRTGGSPLHF
CDR3nt: TGTGCCAGCAGCTTCCGGACAGGGGGTTCACCCCTCCACTTT

j_gene: TRBJ2-5
abundance: .
d_gene: TRBD1
v_gene: TRBV7-9
CDR3aa: CASSSGTGAQETQYF
CDR3nt: TGTGCCAGCAGCTCCGGGACAGGGGCCCAAGAGACCCAGTACTTC

j_gene: TRBJ2-5
abundance: .
d_gene: .
v_gene: TRBV3-1/TRBV3-2
CDR3aa: CASSQERQGGETQYF
CDR3nt: TGTGCCAGCAGCCAAGAACGGCAGGGCGGTGAGACCCAGTACTTC

j_gene: TRBJ2-2
abundance: .
d_gene: TRBD1
v_gene: TRBV2
CDR3aa: CASSDTGAPTGELFF
CDR3nt: TGTGCCAGCAGCGACACAGGGGCCCCCACCGGGGAGCTGTTTTTT

j_gene: TRBJ2-7
abundance: .
d_gene: .
v_gene: TRBV6-5
CDR3aa: CASEKVRVGEQYF
CDR3nt: TGTGCCAGCGAGAAGGTCAGGGTCGGCGAGCAGTACTTC

j_gene: TRBJ2-3
abundance: once
d_gene: .
v_gene: TRBV5-4
CDR3aa: CASSLANSDTQYF
CDR3nt: TGTGCCAGCAGCTTGGCCAATTCAGATACGCAGTATTTT

j_gene: TRBJ2-1
abundance: once
d_gene: .
v_gene: TRBV5-5
CDR3aa: CASSLAPGLYNEQFF
CDR3nt: TGTGCCAGCAGCTTGGCGCCAGGTTTATACAATGAGCAGTTCTTC

j_gene: TRBJ1-6
abundance: .
d_gene: .
v_gene: TRBV3-1/TRBV3-2
CDR3aa: CASSQEEGSPLHF
CDR3nt: TGTGCCAGCAGCCAAGAGGAGGGCTCACCCCTCCACTTT

j_gene: TRBJ1-1
abundance: .
d_gene: .
v_gene: TRBV5-1
CDR3aa: CASSLEIQNTEAFF
CDR3nt: TGCGCCAGCAGTCTCGAAATACAGAACACTGAAGCTTTCTTT

j_gene: TRBJ2-7
abundance: .
d_gene: TRBD2
v_gene: TRBV28
CDR3aa: CASGSRLAASYEQYF
CDR3nt: TGTGCCAGCGGCAGTAGACTAGCTGCCTCCTACGAGCAGTACTTC

j_gene: TRBJ2-7
abundance: .
d_gene: .
v_gene: TRBV2
CDR3aa: CASSEARLAYEQYF
CDR3nt: TGTGCCAGCAGTGAAGCGCGGTTGGCCTACGAGCAGTACTTC

j_gene: TRBJ2-7
abundance: .
d_gene: TRBD2
v_gene: TRBV6-1
CDR3aa: CASSAASASGSVYEQYF
CDR3nt: TGTGCCAGCAGTGCCGCCTCGGCTAGCGGGAGTGTCTACGAGCAGTACTTC

j_gene: TRBJ2-2
abundance: .
d_gene: .
v_gene: TRBV2
CDR3aa: CASSVGGGRGKTGELFF
CDR3nt: TGTGCCAGCAGTGTGGGGGGCGGGAGAGGGAAGACCGGGGAGCTGTTTTTT

j_gene: TRBJ1-2
abundance: .
d_gene: .
v_gene: TRBV25-1
CDR3aa: CASSERVLTGYTF
CDR3nt: TGTGCCAGCAGTGAACGGGTTCTGACTGGCTACACCTTC

j_gene: TRBJ2-1
abundance: once
d_gene: TRBD2
v_gene: TRBV5-4
CDR3aa: CASSPPGLAFSNEQFF
CDR3nt: TGTGCCAGCAGCCCACCGGGACTAGCTTTTTCGAATGAGCAGTTCTTC

j_gene: TRBJ2-7
abundance: medium-sized
d_gene: TRBD1
v_gene: TRBV3-1/TRBV3-2
CDR3aa: CASSQPGQGLYEQYF
CDR3nt: TGTGCCAGCAGCCAGCCGGGACAGGGGCTCTACGAGCAGTACTTC

j_gene: TRBJ1-4
abundance: once
d_gene: TRBD1
v_gene: TRBV5-4
CDR3aa: CASSSQGPNEKLFF
CDR3nt: TGTGCCAGCAGCTCACAGGGGCCCAATGAAAAACTGTTTTTT

j_gene: TRBJ1-1
abundance: .
d_gene: .
v_gene: TRBV7-3
CDR3aa: CASSLLGLGNTEAFF
CDR3nt: TGTGCCAGCAGCTTATTGGGGCTCGGGAACACTGAAGCTTTCTTT

j_gene: TRBJ1-3
abundance: .
d_gene: TRBD1
v_gene: TRBV28
CDR3aa: CASSSATGSGNTIYF
CDR3nt: TGTGCCAGCAGTTCAGCGACAGGGTCTGGAAACACCATATATTTT

j_gene: TRBJ2-1
abundance: .
d_gene: .
v_gene: TRBV19
CDR3aa: CATVWTEYNEQFF
CDR3nt: TGTGCCACCGTGTGGACAGAATACAATGAGCAGTTCTTC

j_gene: TRBJ2-5
abundance: once
d_gene: TRBD2
v_gene: TRBV3-1/TRBV3-2
CDR3aa: CASSLPAGGETQYF
CDR3nt: TGTGCCAGCAGCCTCCCGGCGGGGGGGGAGACCCAGTACTTC

j_gene: TRBJ1-5
abundance: .
d_gene: .
v_gene: TRBV28
CDR3aa: CASTPGLLGPQHF
CDR3nt: TGTGCCAGCACCCCGGGTCTGTTGGGGCCCCAGCATTTT

j_gene: TRBJ2-7
abundance: .
d_gene: TRBD2
v_gene: TRBV19
CDR3aa: CASSISPTSGGLYEQYF
CDR3nt: TGTGCCAGTAGTATATCCCCTACTAGCGGGGGACTCTACGAGCAGTACTTC

j_gene: TRBJ2-1
abundance: .
d_gene: TRBD2
v_gene: TRBV9
CDR3aa: CASSLGERGGRYEQFF
CDR3nt: TGTGCCAGCAGCCTCGGGGAACGGGGGGGCAGATATGAGCAGTTCTTC

j_gene: TRBJ2-5
abundance: .
d_gene: TRBD2
v_gene: TRBV7-9
CDR3aa: CASSNQRGGLSRETQYF
CDR3nt: TGTGCCAGCAGCAATCAGCGGGGGGGCCTTTCGCGCGAGACCCAGTACTTC